These 25 T cell receptor beta chains originate from one sample sequenced in a study of blood T cell repertoires in COVID-19. Libraries were prepared by immunoSEQ multiplex PCR; TCRdb keeps only in-frame clonotypes and omits some of them. This sample has tens of thousands of clones, with 90% found just once. The sample consisted of peripheral blood. The receptor source for this set is a man aged 45-65 years with COVID-19, enrolled during active disease.

J is TRBJ1-5 and V is TRBV5-5, with TRBD1 identical over 9 bases. Germline trimming cut 4 bases from V and 1 base from J; bases unmatched to any gene: 9. The CDR3 has 17 residues. Germline assignment: CDR1 SGHKS and CDR2 YYEKEE (reference sequence). The CDR3 protein is CASSLFRQGGSNQPQHF. In nucleotides, the CDR3 is TGTGCCAGCAGCCTCTTTAGACAGGGGGGCAGCAATCAGCCCCAGCATTTT.

The chain has TRBV2 and TRBJ1-6; maybe TRBD1 (5 bases). Germline assignment: CDR1 SNHLY and CDR2 FYNNEI. The length of the CDR3 is 14 residues. Trimming shortened V by 9 bases and J by 4 bases, and 13 bases separated the two germline ends. CDR3 nucleotide sequence: TGTGCCAGTACCCGGACAATTTATAATTCACCCCTCCACTTT. Amino acids: CASTRTIYNSPLHF.

The genes are TRBV19 and TRBJ2-7; 9 bases are shared with TRBD1. This CDR3 spans 15 amino acids. J was trimmed by 1 base and V by 1 base; bases with no gene match: 2. From germline, CDR1 is LNHDA and CDR2 SQIVND (reference sequence). The CDR3 DNA reads as TGTGCCAGTAGTATAGGGGGACAGGGATCCTACGAGCAGTACTTC. This gives the protein CASSIGGQGSYEQYF.

The chain uses TRBV29-1 and TRBJ2-5, with D possibly matching TRBD1 (6 bases). The ends were cut back, 6 bases at V and 5 bases at J, with 22 bases in the middle. CDR1 is SQVTM, CDR2 ANQGSEA, per germline. CDR3 length: 15 residues. The CDR3 nucleotides are TGCAGCGTCGATCCCCGGGACACATTAAAGGAGACCCAGTACTTC. It specifies CSVDPRDTLKETQYF.

The chain is built from TRBV27 and TRBJ1-5; D gene uncertain. CDR1 and CDR2 from the germline V gene are MNHEY and SMNVEV (reference sequence). The CDR3 length is 17 residues. The germline V and J ends were trimmed by 5 bases and 0 bases, with 17 bases remaining between them. The CDR3 region is CASSRRTATNSNQPQHF. CDR3 DNA sequence: TGTGCCAGCAGTCGCAGGACTGCCACCAATAGCAATCAGCCCCAGCATTTT.

The rearrangement uses TRBV5-1 and TRBJ1-4; 10 nucleotides agree with TRBD1. CDR1 is SGHRS, CDR2 YFSETQ, per germline. V was pared by 5 bases and J by 5 bases, with 9 bases of the junction left unmatched. CDR3 length: 16 residues. The CDR3 DNA reads TGCGCCAGCAGTTCCGGGACAGGGGCGCCGAATGAAAAACTGTTTTTT. This encodes CASSSGTGAPNEKLFF.

The rearrangement joins TRBV5-4 to TRBJ2-3; D uncertain. CDR3 size: 13 residues. Trimming cost V 4 bases and J 6 bases, with 12 bases left between them. Germline CDR1 and CDR2: SGHNT and YYREEE (reference sequence). The CDR3, as DNA: TGTGCCAGCAGCCAGCAGGTTCCGGATACGCAGTATTTT. Protein sequence: CASSQQVPDTQYF.

The chain employs TRBV5-1 and TRBJ1-4; 9 positions agree with TRBD1. The CDR3 length is 14 residues. Germline trimming cut 3 bases from V and 8 bases from J; bases unmatched to any gene: 5. CDR1 SGHRS and CDR2 YFSETQ come from the germline V gene. CDR3 in DNA: TGCGCCAGCAGCTCGGGACAGGGTCAGGAAAAACTGTTTTTT. This translates into CASSSGQGQEKLFF.

The chain links TRBV2 to TRBJ2-1; D not resolved. CDR3 length equals 17 residues. The germline V and J ends were trimmed by 0 bases and 0 bases, with 12 bases remaining between them. Germline V gene data show CDR1 as SNHLY and CDR2 as FYNNEI. The CDR3 is CASSEAHPKSSYNEQFF. The CDR3 DNA is TGTGCCAGCAGTGAAGCTCACCCTAAGAGCTCCTACAATGAGCAGTTCTTC.

The V gene is TRBV4-2, the J gene TRBJ1-1; TRBD1 agrees at 9 bases. Germline V gene sequence: CDR1 LGHNA, CDR2 YNFKEQ. The V gene end was trimmed by 3 bases and the J gene end by 0 bases; junction bases not matched to a gene: 2. The CDR3 spans 15 residues. In DNA, the CDR3 is TGTGCCAGCAGCCAGGGACAGGGCGTGAACACTGAAGCTTTCTTT. Protein product: CASSQGQGVNTEAFF.

This CDR3 is CASSRGAEETQYF. For the CDR3, the DNA is TGTGCCAGCAGCCGGGGAGCTGAGGAGACCCAGTACTTC. The chain employs TRBV4-2 and TRBJ2-5; a weak D match, TRBD2 (5 bases). CDR3 length: 13 residues. Per the germline V gene, CDR1 is LGHNA and CDR2 is YNFKEQ. V was pared by 4 bases and J by 5 bases, with 11 bases between.

V and J are TRBV10-3 and TRBJ1-5; no clear D. The CDR3 runs 14 residues. Trimming stripped 3 bases from V and 2 bases from J, with 8 bases between. Germline CDR1 reads ENHRY; CDR2 reads SYGVKD. The DNA for the CDR3 is TGTGCCATCAGTGAAGCAGGCGGCAATCAGCCCCAGCATTTT. Translation: CAISEAGGNQPQHF.

The chain carries TRBV2 and TRBJ2-2; tentatively, D is TRBD2 (6 bases). V was trimmed by 6 bases and J by 3 bases, leaving 14 bases between them. The CDR3 totals 15 residues. Germline values: CDR1 SNHLY, CDR2 FYNNEI. The CDR3 nucleotides are TGTGCCAGCAGCGCCGTTACGGGGGACACCGGGGAGCTGTTTTTT. Residues: CASSAVTGDTGELFF.

The rearrangement links TRBV5-4 to TRBJ2-7, with a possible D match to TRBD2 (5 bases). The germline V gene has CDR1 SGHNT and CDR2 YYREEE (reference sequence). This CDR3 is 14 amino acids long. V was pared by 2 bases and J by 2 bases, with 11 bases between. The chain's CDR3 is CASSFPGKAYEQYF. For the CDR3, the DNA is TGTGCCAGCAGCTTCCCGGGAAAAGCCTACGAGCAGTACTTC.

A single count supports this clone. The CDR3, as DNA: TGCAGCGTTCCGATTAGCGGGAGACGGTACAATGAGCAGTTCTTC. Amino acids: CSVPISGRRYNEQFF. The chain joins TRBV29-1 to TRBJ2-1, with 9 bases lining up with TRBD2. The V gene's germline CDR1 is SQVTM and CDR2 ANQGSEA. There are 15 residues in the CDR3. The junction had 9 bases not matched to a gene; V was cut back by 5 bases and J by 4 bases.

In this sample, this clone turned up a few times. The rearrangement joins TRBV7-8 to TRBJ1-3; 7 nucleotides match TRBD1. The germline V gene has CDR1 SGHVS and CDR2 FQNEAQ. V trimming: 5 bases; J trimming: 0 bases; junction bases outside the gene matches: 7. The CDR3 runs 16 residues. The CDR3: CASSPLTGASGNTIYF. The CDR3 bases are TGTGCCAGCAGCCCGCTCACAGGGGCCTCTGGAAACACCATATATTTT.

In this sample, this clone turned up once. The chain uses TRBV5-1 and TRBJ1-2; 7 nucleotides agree with TRBD1. The CDR3 runs 17 residues. Germline assignment: CDR1 SGHRS and CDR2 YFSETQ. V was pared by 0 bases and J by 1 base, with 9 bases of the junction left unmatched. The CDR3 sequence: CASSLGQGSPFNYGYTF. The CDR3 DNA sequence: TGCGCCAGCAGCTTGGGACAGGGCTCCCCTTTTAACTATGGCTACACCTTC.

This clone was recorded only once. The genes are TRBV4-1 and TRBJ2-3, with 7 bases aligning to TRBD1. Unmatched junction bases numbered 18, after V lost 2 bases and J lost 1 base. Germline CDR1 and CDR2: MGHRA and YSYEKL. The CDR3 totals 20 residues. Here the CDR3 reads CASSQRVSVVVGGGTDTQYF. DNA for the CDR3: TGCGCCAGCAGCCAACGGGTTTCTGTTGTGGTAGGGGGCGGCACAGATACGCAGTATTTT.

The CDR3 DNA follows: TGTGCCAGCTCACCGGACAGGGCGAACTATGGCTACACCTTC. Translation gives CASSPDRANYGYTF. The rearrangement links TRBV18 to TRBJ1-2; TRBD1 agrees at 8 bases. The V segment lost 3 bases and the J segment 2 bases; nucleotides outside the gene matches: 2. The CDR3 covers 14 residues. Germline values: CDR1 KGHSH, CDR2 LQKENI.

This clone appeared a single time. The chain combines TRBV2 with TRBJ1-5; the match to TRBD1 covers 7 bases. This CDR3 has 14 amino acids. J lost 8 bases, V lost 4 bases, and 8 bases had no gene match. CDR1 and CDR2 (germline): SNHLY, FYNNEI. The CDR3, as DNA: TGTGCCAGCAGTGTCAACAGGGGATTGGAGCCCCAGCATTTT. The encoded protein is CASSVNRGLEPQHF.

The V gene is TRBV2, the J gene TRBJ2-1, with 11 bases that match TRBD2. This CDR3 is built from 16 residues. Losses at the gene ends were 3 bases for V and 2 bases for J; bases not matched to a gene: 3. Germline CDR1 is SNHLY and CDR2 is FYNNEI. The CDR3 reads CASSDLTSGTYNEQFF. For the CDR3, the DNA is TGTGCCAGCAGTGACCTGACTAGCGGGACCTACAATGAGCAGTTCTTC.

The chain joins TRBV4-2 to TRBJ2-5, with 11 bases identical to TRBD2. The CDR3 is 19 amino acids. CDR1 and CDR2 (germline): LGHNA, YNFKEQ. With V trimmed by 3 bases and J by 0 bases, 12 bases remained unmatched. In DNA form, the CDR3 reads TGTGCCAGCAGCCACGGGACTAGCGGCACGGGGGTGTACCAAGAGACCCAGTACTTC. It encodes CASSHGTSGTGVYQETQYF.

This clone was counted a few times. The V call is TRBV4-2, the J call TRBJ1-6; D is possibly TRBD1 (6 bases). This CDR3 spans 18 amino acids. The germline CDR1 and CDR2 sequences are LGHNA and YNFKEQ. Trimming left V 0 bases short and J 5 bases short, with 17 bases between. CDR3 sequence (DNA): TGTGCCAGCAGCCAAGATTGGGGCGTAGGGGGAGATAATTCACCCCTCCACTTT. Residues: CASSQDWGVGGDNSPLHF.

The V call is TRBV7-2, the J call TRBJ1-2; the D gene is possibly TRBD1 (5 bases). Looked up from germline, CDR1 is SGHTA and CDR2 is FQGNSA. Trimming took off 1 base at V and 4 bases at J, with 13 bases between the two ends. CDR3 size: 15 residues. CDR3 region: CASSLEQGAGYGYTF. The CDR3 DNA follows: TGTGCCAGCAGCTTAGAGCAGGGTGCTGGCTATGGCTACACCTTC. Filled out from reference TRBV7-2 and TRBJ1-2, the complete variable domain reads GAGVSQSPSNKVTEKGKDVELRCDPISGHTALYWYRQSLGQGLEFLIYFQGNSAPDKSGLPSDRFSAERTGGSVSTLTIQRTQQEDSAVYLCASSLEQGAGYGYTFGSGTRLTVV.

The gene calls are TRBV5-1 and TRBJ1-2; D gene uncertain. V shed 0 bases and J shed 2 bases, with 8 bases lying between them. CDR1 and CDR2 (germline): SGHRS, YFSETQ. CDR3 length: 14 amino acids. CDR3 amino acids: CASSLGGENYGYTF. DNA of the CDR3: TGCGCCAGCAGCTTGGGGGGAGAAAACTATGGCTACACCTTC.